These T cell receptor beta chains were read from a single sample in a study of blood T cell repertoires in COVID-19. Repertoires were generated with immunoSEQ multiplex PCR, while TCRdb's copy carries only in-frame clones and drops some. Of some 190,000 clones listed, roughly 79% are singletons. The sequenced material came from peripheral blood. The source of these receptors is a woman in her forties with COVID-19, enrolled during active disease. CDR3s include the opening cysteine and the closing phenylalanine or tryptophan. Each record gives: V gene, J gene, CDR3 protein.

TRBV21-1,TRBJ2-7,CASSADRPYEQYF
TRBV30,TRBJ2-1,CAWSVLSGRGTGQFF
TRBV6-5,TRBJ2-2,CASRNRDRDAGELFF
TRBV5-1,TRBJ2-2,CASSFGREAGELFF
TRBV28,TRBJ1-5,CASSLGGQGDQPQHF
TRBV15,TRBJ2-5,CATSSQETQYF
TRBV5-5,TRBJ2-3,CASSFRPRPDTQYF
TRBV3-1/TRBV3-2,TRBJ2-4,CASSLLTGRSKNIQYF
TRBV7-3,TRBJ1-1,CASSLRSAANTEAFF
TRBV7-2,TRBJ1-5,CASSSTGTGDSNQPQHF
TRBV28,TRBJ2-1,CANSRRGDYNEQFF
TRBV19,TRBJ1-5,CASRFAGLNQPQHF
TRBV18,TRBJ1-6,CASSPSTDPNSPLHF
TRBV7-2,TRBJ2-7,CASSLGTTRSYEQYF
TRBV7-2,TRBJ1-1,CASSLVWNTEAFF
TRBV2,TRBJ2-5,CASKRREGRETQYF
TRBV6-5,TRBJ1-5,CATSRDRDSQPQHF
TRBV4-2,TRBJ2-1,CASSQEVIRGDNEQFF
TRBV6-2/TRBV6-3,TRBJ2-1,CASSGGGSDNEQFF
TRBV29-1,TRBJ1-2,CSVLRQGIHGYTF
TRBV30,TRBJ1-3,CAWSASSGNTIYF
TRBV6-5,TRBJ2-1,CASSYSIQRAYNEQFF
TRBV28,TRBJ1-5,CASSPRDRTEGDQPQHF
TRBV30,TRBJ1-1,CAWAPGGSTEAFF
TRBV29-1,TRBJ1-5,CSVGPGDSNQPQHF
TRBV10-3,TRBJ2-3,CAISENGRVADTQYF
TRBV7-9,TRBJ1-3,CASSRTGGNTIYF
TRBV28,TRBJ2-3,CASRDGANTDTQYF
TRBV7-3,TRBJ2-5,CASSSGDAQETQYF
TRBV18,TRBJ2-5,CASSPGLSRETQYF
TRBV30,TRBJ2-5,CAWSGGGNQETQYF
TRBV19,TRBJ2-2,CASGAGTSGYTGELFF
TRBV7-8,TRBJ1-1,CASEGVGKRGRKAFF
TRBV7-8,TRBJ1-3,CASSPRTGGNTIYF
TRBV9,TRBJ2-3,CASSSGTSGRSSTQYF
TRBV11-2,TRBJ2-2,CASSLRGGYTNTGELFF
TRBV3-1/TRBV3-2,TRBJ1-2,CASSQVRTGPYTF
TRBV2,TRBJ2-4,CASNEPGAKNIQYF
TRBV7-9,TRBJ2-3,CASSPQGAGGPGRQYF
TRBV3-1/TRBV3-2,TRBJ1-1,CASSPHPLADTEAFF
TRBV2,TRBJ2-3,CASIEEETQYF
TRBV28,TRBJ2-7,CASSIAGTSSYEQYF
TRBV9,TRBJ2-1,CASSVGTSNEQFF
TRBV21-1,TRBJ2-4,CASSFIRLAGGLVSGKNIQYF
TRBV11-2,TRBJ1-5,CASSLTRASNQPQHF
TRBV2,TRBJ1-3,CASRGPGVEYGNTIYF
TRBV2,TRBJ2-2,CASRPIMSDTGELFF
TRBV24-1,TRBJ2-5,CATTWTVRETQYF
TRBV9,TRBJ2-7,CASSVGVAGGHEQYF
TRBV7-9,TRBJ1-1,CASNIDGPGKAFF
TRBV30,TRBJ2-7,CAWRASGRGEQYF
TRBV30,TRBJ2-1,CAGQIVRGATRGEQFF
TRBV7-9,TRBJ1-2,CASSLAGSTEPYGYTF
TRBV10-3,TRBJ2-7,CAISDIPGGSSSYEQYF
TRBV5-1,TRBJ2-1,CASSAQSGTSTYNEQFF